The 22 T cell receptor beta chains listed next were all sequenced from one sample in a study of cytomegalovirus exposure and HLA in healthy donors. In the PCR, 60 Vbeta and 13 Jbeta primers were used. TCRdb keeps only in-frame clones here, not all; method: immunoSEQ multiplex PCR. The sample's table shows more than 100,000 clones. The specimen was PBMCs. These receptors originate from a woman between 40 and 50 years old in good health and CMV-seronegative.

The chain recombines TRBV18 with TRBJ1-4; D is possibly TRBD1 (5 bases). Trimming took 1 base from V and 3 from J, leaving 9 bases between them. This CDR3 contains 15 residues. Germline-derived CDR1 and CDR2 are KGHSH and LQKENI. In DNA form, the CDR3 reads TGTGCCAGCTCACCACGAATGGGGCCTAATGAAAAACTGTTTTTT. This encodes CASSPRMGPNEKLFF.

The V and J genes are TRBV28 and TRBJ2-1; D may be TRBD1 (6 bases). This CDR3 is built from 14 residues. V gave up 2 bases and J gave up 3 bases, with 8 bases separating them. The germline CDR1 and CDR2 sequences are MDHEN and SYDVKM. In DNA, the CDR3 is TGTGCCAGCAGTTTACAGGGGATCTACAATGAGCAGTTCTTC. Translating gives CASSLQGIYNEQFF.

The rearrangement joins TRBV10-3 to TRBJ2-5; possibly TRBD2 for D (5 bases). V gave up 9 bases and J gave up 11 bases, with 16 bases separating them. CDR1 ENHRY and CDR2 SYGVKD come from the germline V gene. The CDR3 is 11 amino acids. This CDR3 reads CAIPSRWEQYF. As DNA, the CDR3 is TGTGCCATTCCGTCCCGGTGGGAGCAGTACTTC.

This sequence joins TRBV7-9 and TRBJ2-3; 12 nucleotides match TRBD2. CDR1 and CDR2 (germline): SEHNR, FQNEAQ (reference sequence). Trimming removed 2 bases from V and 2 bases from J; junction bases left unmatched: 5. CDR3 length: 17 residues. The DNA of the CDR3 is TGTGCCAGCAGCTTAAGGACTAGCGGGGTTATCACAGATACGCAGTATTTT. It translates to CASSLRTSGVITDTQYF.

V gene TRBV2 combines with J gene TRBJ2-2, with D possibly matching TRBD2 (6 bases). The CDR3 extends over 16 amino acids. V was shortened by 1 base and J by 5 bases, with 14 bases between the two germline ends. Germline V lookup: CDR1 SNHLY, CDR2 FYNNEI. The CDR3 DNA sequence: TGTGCCAGCAGTGAAGATATTGGAGGGGCGACCGGGGAGCTGTTTTTT. This gives the protein CASSEDIGGATGELFF. The full variable domain, completed using reference TRBV2 and TRBJ2-2, is EPEVTQTPSHQVTQMGQEVILRCVPISNHLYFYWYRQILGQKVEFLVSFYNNEISEKSEIFDDQFSVERPDGSNFTLKIRSTKLEDSAMYFCASSEDIGGATGELFFGEGSRLTVL.

This chain connects TRBV7-2 to TRBJ2-7; D gene ambiguous. The V and J ends lost 5 bases and 4 bases respectively, with 12 bases between them. The CDR3 is made up of 13 amino acids. From germline, CDR1 is SGHTA and CDR2 FQGNSA. CDR3 DNA sequence: TGTGCCAGCAGCGAGTACCGCCCGTACGAGCAGTACTTC. As protein: CASSEYRPYEQYF. The full variable domain, rest sourced from reference TRBV7-2 and TRBJ2-7, is GAGVSQSPSNKVTEKGKDVELRCDPISGHTALYWYRQSLGQGLEFLIYFQGNSAPDKSGLPSDRFSAERTGGSVSTLTIQRTQQEDSAVYLCASSEYRPYEQYFGPGTRLTVT.

The chain links TRBV7-2 to TRBJ2-1, with no clear D. Trimming shortened V by 3 bases and J by 6 bases, and 6 bases separated the two germline ends. This CDR3 spans 12 amino acids. CDR1 is SGHTA and CDR2 is FQGNSA in the germline V gene. In DNA form, the CDR3 reads TGTGCCAGCAGCTTTGAGGCCAATGAGCAGTTCTTC. It specifies CASSFEANEQFF.

V usage is TRBV6-5 and J usage is TRBJ1-2; D may be TRBD1 (5 bases). The germline V and J ends were trimmed by 7 bases and 5 bases, with 17 bases remaining between them. Germline V gene data show CDR1 as MNHEY and CDR2 as SVGAGI. The CDR3 totals 14 residues. CDR3 residues: CASNERRGRYGYTF. The CDR3 coding sequence is TGTGCCAGCAACGAGCGAAGGGGAAGATATGGCTACACCTTC.

The chain couples TRBV7-2 to TRBJ1-2; the D is unclear. The CDR3 is 13 residues long. Trimming removed 3 bases at V and 6 bases at J, with 11 bases between. Germline V lookup: CDR1 SGHTA, CDR2 FQGNSA. This chain's CDR3 is CASSFIFRDGYTF. The CDR3 nucleotides read TGTGCCAGCAGCTTTATCTTCCGGGATGGCTACACCTTC. The entire variable domain, with the rest obtained from reference TRBV7-2 and TRBJ1-2, is as follows: GAGVSQSPSNKVTEKGKDVELRCDPISGHTALYWYRQSLGQGLEFLIYFQGNSAPDKSGLPSDRFSAERTGGSVSTLTIQRTQQEDSAVYLCASSFIFRDGYTFGSGTRLTVV.

The chain links TRBV28 to TRBJ1-5, with 7 bases lining up with TRBD1. The CDR3 is 16 amino acids. Germline-derived CDR1 and CDR2 are MDHEN and SYDVKM. V lost 4 bases to trimming and J lost 2 bases; unmatched junction nucleotides: 8. DNA for the CDR3: TGTGCCAGCAGTTCCGGACAGGCGGCCGGCAATCAGCCCCAGCATTTT. It translates to CASSSGQAAGNQPQHF. The full variable domain, completed using reference TRBV28 and TRBJ1-5, is DVKVTQSSRYLVKRTGEKVFLECVQDMDHENMFWYRQDPGLGLRLIYFSYDVKMKEKGDIPEGYSVSREKKERFSLILESASTNQTSMYLCASSSGQAAGNQPQHFGDGTRLSIL.

The V call is TRBV7-6, the J call TRBJ2-3; TRBD1 might be the D (6 bases). The germline V gene encodes CDR1 SGHVS and CDR2 FNYEAQ. The CDR3 has 17 residues. Deletions cut 1 base from V and 10 bases from J, with 24 bases between. CDR3 protein: CASSLETGLKEDNSQYF. In DNA, the CDR3 is TGTGCCAGCAGCTTAGAGACAGGATTAAAGGAAGATAACTCGCAGTATTTT. Full variable domain (rest looked up from reference TRBV7-6 and TRBJ2-3): GAGVSQSPRYKVTKRGQDVALRCDPISGHVSLYWYRQALGQGPEFLTYFNYEAQQDKSGLPNDRFSAERPEGSISTLTIQRTEQRDSAMYRCASSLETGLKEDNSQYFGPGTRLTVL.

The chain joins TRBV5-3 to TRBJ2-7; D is possibly TRBD2 (5 bases). TRBV5-3 is classed as an ORF, of uncertain function. The V gene lost 0 bases and the J gene lost 6 bases, with 13 bases spanning the gap. The CDR3 has 14 amino acids. DNA of the CDR3: TGTGCCAGAAGCTTGGCCCATACAGCGGTCGAGCAGTACGTC. This sequence encodes CARSLAHTAVEQYV.

The chain joins TRBV29-1 to TRBJ2-6; D gene unclear. This CDR3 contains 12 residues. Germline CDR1 SQVTM, CDR2 ANQGSEA. V gave up 6 bases and J gave up 0 bases, with 3 bases separating them. This CDR3 is CSVYSGANVLTF. The CDR3 DNA is TGCAGCGTGTACTCTGGGGCCAACGTCCTGACTTTC.

The rearrangement links TRBV4-3 to TRBJ1-4; D perhaps matches TRBD1 (5 bases). CDR1 LGHNA and CDR2 YSLEER come from the germline V gene. V was shortened by 4 bases and J by 0 bases, with 9 bases between the two germline ends. This CDR3 is 15 amino acids long. The CDR3 DNA reads TGCGCCAGCAGCCCGGGGACTGCAACTAATGAAAAACTGTTTTTT. This codes for CASSPGTATNEKLFF.

This chain links TRBV6-1 with TRBJ1-1, with D possibly matching TRBD1 (5 bases). V lost 4 bases and J 0 bases, leaving 12 bases between the germline ends. The CDR3 length is 15 residues. Per the germline V gene, CDR1 is MNHNS and CDR2 is SASEGT. Written as DNA, the CDR3 is TGTGCCAGCAGTGGATCACAGGTGATGAACACTGAAGCTTTCTTT. It translates to CASSGSQVMNTEAFF.

The rearrangement links TRBV23-1 to TRBJ1-1; possible D gene TRBD1, 5 bases. TRBV23-1 is noted as an ORF with a role that remains uncertain. The CDR3 has 16 amino acids. The V end lost 6 bases, the J end lost 2 bases, and 19 bases lay between the germline ends. The CDR3 protein is CASSLLSTDNNTEAFF. For the CDR3, the DNA is TGCGCCAGCAGCCTTTTGTCGACAGACAATAACACTGAAGCTTTCTTT.

The chain recombines TRBV4-2 with TRBJ1-4; D is perhaps TRBD1 (6 bases). The V and J ends lost 4 bases and 10 bases respectively, with 10 bases between them. Germline V gives CDR1 LGHNA, CDR2 YNFKEQ. This CDR3 is built from 12 residues. The CDR3, as DNA: TGTGCCAGCAGCCCGCGGGGGGCAAAACTGTTTTTT. Residues: CASSPRGAKLFF.

V usage is TRBV9 and J usage is TRBJ1-6; D is undetermined. Germline V gene lookup returns CDR1 SGDLS and CDR2 YYNGEE. Trimming shortened V by 0 bases and J by 10 bases, and 11 bases separated the two germline ends. The CDR3 has 14 amino acids. CDR3 nucleotides: TGTGCCAGCAGCGTAGTGGTAGCAGACTCACCCCTCCACTTT. Protein sequence: CASSVVVADSPLHF.

V and J are TRBV28 and TRBJ2-7; no clear D gene. Germline loops: CDR1 MDHEN, CDR2 SYDVKM. This CDR3 region has 12 residues. The V end lost 1 base, the J end lost 3 bases, and 4 bases lay between the germline ends. CDR3 sequence (DNA): TGTGCCAGCAGTTTATCAGACTACGAGCAGTACGTC. Translation: CASSLSDYEQYV.

The chain recombines TRBV15 with TRBJ2-3, with 9 bases that match TRBD1. CDR1 LNHNV and CDR2 YYDKDF come from the germline V gene (reference sequence). This CDR3 is built from 16 residues. Trimming at V came to 1 base and at J to 4 bases, leaving 6 bases not matched to a gene. DNA of the CDR3: TGTGCCACCAGCAGAGTCGCCGGACAGGGGCCAGATACGCAGTATTTT. Its translation is CATSRVAGQGPDTQYF.

The chain joins TRBV7-6 to TRBJ2-2; D ambiguous. Germline CDR1 SGHVS, CDR2 FNYEAQ. Trimming took off 4 bases at V and 0 bases at J, with 6 bases between the two ends. This CDR3 is built from 14 residues. In nucleotides, the CDR3 is TGTGCCAGCAGCTCCCGGGCGAACACCGGGGAGCTGTTTTTT. This encodes CASSSRANTGELFF. Looking up the rest from reference TRBV7-6 and TRBJ2-2 gives the full variable domain: GAGVSQSPRYKVTKRGQDVALRCDPISGHVSLYWYRQALGQGPEFLTYFNYEAQQDKSGLPNDRFSAERPEGSISTLTIQRTEQRDSAMYRCASSSRANTGELFFGEGSRLTVL.

This rearrangement joins TRBV4-3 to TRBJ2-1; 12 bases are a match to TRBD2. The ends lost 4 bases at V and 2 bases at J; junction bases unmatched: 3. CDR3 length: 16 residues. Germline loops: CDR1 LGHNA, CDR2 YSLEER. The CDR3 here is CASSLASGGAYNEQFF. The CDR3 bases are TGCGCCAGCAGCCTTGCTAGCGGGGGGGCCTACAATGAGCAGTTCTTC.